These 12 T cell receptor beta chains were sequenced from one sample in a study of OX40 agonist ivuxolimab in advanced cancers. The method was immunoSEQ multiplex PCR; TCRdb's version includes in-frame clones alone and lacks a portion of them. The sample consists of under 150,000 clones, 85% to 95% of them appearing once. Sequencing used CD4+ or CD8+ T cells sorted from blood, obtained in a trial of the OX40 agonist ivuxolimab. The receptors were gathered from an adult with an advanced solid tumor such as melanoma, head and neck, liver or kidney cancer.

V gene TRBV27 combines with J gene TRBJ2-3, with 13 bases identical to TRBD2. The germline V gene has CDR1 MNHEY and CDR2 SMNVEV (reference sequence). CDR3 size: 17 residues. Trimming removed 8 bases from V and 4 bases from J; junction bases left unmatched: 12. This chain's CDR3 is CASRLAGGFRVADTQYF. The CDR3 DNA follows: TGTGCCAGCCGACTAGCGGGGGGATTTCGGGTTGCAGATACGCAGTATTTT.

This chain uses TRBV4-1 with TRBJ1-4, with TRBD1 identical over 7 bases. V shed 4 bases and J 6 bases; nucleotides not matched to a gene: 8. The CDR3 is 15 residues long. Germline loops: CDR1 MGHRA, CDR2 YSYEKL. The CDR3 protein is CASSRPGGGDEKLFF. CDR3 sequence (DNA): TGCGCCAGCAGCCGCCCGGGAGGGGGCGATGAAAAACTGTTTTTT.

The rearrangement uses TRBV19 and TRBJ2-6; 11 nucleotides line up with TRBD2. Germline CDR1 is LNHDA and CDR2 is SQIVND (reference sequence). The CDR3 spans 18 residues. Losses at the gene ends were 3 bases for V and 1 base for J; bases not matched to a gene: 5. The CDR3 sequence: CASSIRLAGGSGANVLTF. The DNA for the CDR3 is TGTGCCAGTAGTATTCGTCTAGCGGGAGGTTCTGGGGCCAACGTCCTGACTTTC.

CDR3 bases: TGCGCCAGCAGCCAAGAAGGCAGGTTTTCACCCCTCCACTTT. It translates to CASSQEGRFSPLHF. This chain links TRBV4-1 with TRBJ1-6; D unclear. The CDR3 runs to 14 residues. CDR1 and CDR2 (germline): MGHRA, YSYEKL. Trimming took 0 bases from V and 9 from J, leaving 9 bases between them.

The rearrangement uses TRBV28 and TRBJ1-1; a weak D match, TRBD1 (5 bases). V was shortened by 4 bases and J by 2 bases, with 11 bases between the two germline ends. This CDR3 contains 14 residues. Germline CDR1 reads MDHEN; CDR2 reads SYDVKM. CDR3 nucleotide sequence: TGTGCCAGCAGTTGGGCAGGGACTAACACTGAAGCTTTCTTT. Its protein is CASSWAGTNTEAFF.

Concerning this clone: One junction end does not reproduce the germline sequence, and a read error may be involved. This chain uses TRBV4-2 with TRBJ2-7, with TRBD2 identical over 7 bases. The CDR3 extends over 15 amino acids. Germline CDR1 and CDR2: LGHNA and YNFKEQ. The chain's CDR3 is CASSQAGTTTNEQYF. The CDR3 nucleotides are TGTGCCAGCAGTCAAGCGGGGACTACCACGAACGAGCAGTACTTC.

The rearrangement joins TRBV7-9 to TRBJ1-6; TRBD1 aligns across 7 bases. The J segment lost 8 bases and the V segment lost 4 bases, leaving 14 bases of the junction unmatched. CDR3 length: 17 amino acids. CDR1 and CDR2 (germline): SEHNR, FQNEAQ (reference sequence). This CDR3 reads CASSSRQGFGLDSPLHF. In DNA, the CDR3 is TGTGCCAGCAGCTCCCGACAGGGCTTTGGGCTTGATTCACCCCTCCACTTT.

This chain uses TRBV18 with TRBJ2-2; D unclear. The CDR3 spans 14 residues. Germline V gives CDR1 KGHSH, CDR2 LQKENI. V was cut by 3 bases and J by 4 bases, with 9 bases left in between. In nucleotides, the CDR3 is TGTGCCAGCTCACCCCTAGGCCCCACCGGGGAGCTGTTTTTT. Translated: CASSPLGPTGELFF.

V usage is TRBV7-2 and J usage is TRBJ1-1; 12 bases line up with TRBD1. V trimming: 4 bases; J trimming: 7 bases; junction bases outside the gene matches: 16. Germline loops: CDR1 SGHTA, CDR2 FQGNSA. CDR3 length: 18 residues. CDR3 coding DNA: TGTGCCAGCAGCTCCTACTATTTCGGGACAGGGGGCGCGGATGAAGCTTTCTTT. It codes for CASSSYYFGTGGADEAFF.

The rearrangement joins TRBV5-1 to TRBJ1-1, with TRBD1 matching 9 bases. With V trimmed by 4 bases and J by 4 bases, 5 bases remained unmatched. This CDR3 is built from 14 residues. Germline CDR1 is SGHRS and CDR2 is YFSETQ. CDR3 in DNA: TGCGCCAGCAGCCGGGGACAGGGAGGCACTGAAGCTTTCTTT. It specifies CASSRGQGGTEAFF.

The gene calls are TRBV7-9 and TRBJ2-3; no reliable D call. The germline CDR1 and CDR2 sequences are SEHNR and FQNEAQ (reference sequence). Trimming left V 4 bases short and J 5 bases short, with 13 bases between. This CDR3 region has 14 residues. DNA for the CDR3: TGTGCCAGCAGCTATATTTTTGGCGGAGATACGCAGTATTTT. It is translated as CASSYIFGGDTQYF.

J is TRBJ2-6 and V is TRBV5-1; no firm D call. V was clipped by 1 base and J by 0 bases, with 8 bases between them. Germline-derived CDR1 and CDR2 are SGHRS and YFSETQ. The CDR3 extends over 16 amino acids. The DNA of the CDR3 is TGCGCCAGCAGCTTGCAGGCTAACTCTGGGGCCAACGTCCTGACTTTC. Amino acid sequence: CASSLQANSGANVLTF.